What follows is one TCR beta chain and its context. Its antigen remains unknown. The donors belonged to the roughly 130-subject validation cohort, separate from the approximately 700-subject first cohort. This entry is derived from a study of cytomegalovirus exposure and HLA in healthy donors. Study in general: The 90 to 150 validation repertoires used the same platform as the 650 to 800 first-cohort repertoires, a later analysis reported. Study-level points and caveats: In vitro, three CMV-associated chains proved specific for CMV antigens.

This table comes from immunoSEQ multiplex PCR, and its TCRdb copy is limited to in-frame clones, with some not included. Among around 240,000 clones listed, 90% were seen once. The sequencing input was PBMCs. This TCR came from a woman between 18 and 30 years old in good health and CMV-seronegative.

The CDR3 nucleotides are TGCGCCAGCAGCTTTGGGGCTTCCTCTGGGGCCAACGTCCTGACTTTC. This encodes CASSFGASSGANVLTF. The chain couples TRBV5-1 to TRBJ2-6; D may be TRBD1 (5 bases). V was clipped by 2 bases and J by 0 bases, with 9 bases between them. The CDR3 contains 16 residues. Looked up from germline, CDR1 is SGHRS and CDR2 is YFSETQ.